This T cell receptor (beta chain) was sequenced in a study of CD8 T cells in ankylosing spondylitis. Findings and caveats of the study: Significant enrichment of disease-linked clones was reported in matched ankylosing spondylitis synovial fluid. One TCR beta motif, made up of under ten highly homologous variants, appeared characteristic of ankylosing spondylitis blood.

In its sample, this clonotype was seen many times. Its antigen remains unknown. TCRdb re-derived calls from the 5' RACE reads in MiXCR, one entry per CDR3 protein. The sample carries 450,000 to 550,000 distinct CDR3 sequences, under 5.5% recorded once. The CDR3 is 12 residues long. CDR1 is SGHRS and CDR2 is YFSETQ in the germline V gene. Trimming pared 4 bases from V and 4 bases from J, leaving 8 bases between. The chain joins TRBV5-1 to TRBJ1-1; D might be TRBD1 (6 bases). What was sequenced was blood, either unsorted or a sorted T cell fraction (not recorded which). The TCR was taken from a male donor with ankylosing spondylitis. The CDR3 here is CASSRDITEAFF. Here the CDR3 DNA reads TGCGCCAGCAGCAGGGACATCACTGAAGCTTTCTTT.